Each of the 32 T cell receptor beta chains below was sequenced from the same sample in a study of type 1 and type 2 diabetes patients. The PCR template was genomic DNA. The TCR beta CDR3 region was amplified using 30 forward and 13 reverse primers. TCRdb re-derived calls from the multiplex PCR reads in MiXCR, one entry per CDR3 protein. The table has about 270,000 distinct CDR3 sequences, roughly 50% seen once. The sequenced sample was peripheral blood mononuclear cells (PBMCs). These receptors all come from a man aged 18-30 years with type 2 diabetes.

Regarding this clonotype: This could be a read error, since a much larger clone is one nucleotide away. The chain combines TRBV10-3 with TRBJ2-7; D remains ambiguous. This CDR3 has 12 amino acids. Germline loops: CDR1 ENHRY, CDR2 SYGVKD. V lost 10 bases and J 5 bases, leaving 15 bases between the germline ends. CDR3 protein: CATQTKAHEQYF. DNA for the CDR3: TGTGCCACCCAGACGAAAGCCCACGAGCAGTACTTC.

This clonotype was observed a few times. CDR3 bases: TGTGCCAGTAGTATAGAAAAGTCGGGGGACTCGCACCCTTACGAGCAGTACTTC. As protein: CASSIEKSGDSHPYEQYF. V is TRBV19 and J is TRBJ2-7, with D possibly matching TRBD2 (6 bases). CDR1 LNHDA and CDR2 SQIVND come from the germline V gene (reference sequence). Trimming removed 0 bases from V and 4 bases from J, with 22 bases in between. This CDR3 is built from 18 residues.

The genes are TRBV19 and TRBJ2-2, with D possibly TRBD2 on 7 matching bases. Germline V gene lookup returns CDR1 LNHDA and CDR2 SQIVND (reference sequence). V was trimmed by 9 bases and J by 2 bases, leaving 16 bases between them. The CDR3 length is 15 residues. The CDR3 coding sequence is TGTGCCAGCCTGGGGGGGGGGCTTAACACCGGGGAGCTGTTTTTT. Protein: CASLGGGLNTGELFF.

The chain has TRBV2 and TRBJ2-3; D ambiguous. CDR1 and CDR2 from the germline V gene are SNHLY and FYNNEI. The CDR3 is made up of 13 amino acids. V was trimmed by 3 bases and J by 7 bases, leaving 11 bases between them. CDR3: CASSEESEYTQYF. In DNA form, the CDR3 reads TGTGCCAGCAGTGAGGAGAGTGAGTATACGCAGTATTTT.

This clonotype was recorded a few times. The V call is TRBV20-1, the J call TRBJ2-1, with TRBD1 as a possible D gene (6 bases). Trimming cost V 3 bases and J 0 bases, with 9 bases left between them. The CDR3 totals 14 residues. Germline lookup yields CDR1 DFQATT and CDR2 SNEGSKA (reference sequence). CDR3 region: CSASRGSSYNEQFF. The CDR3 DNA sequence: TGCAGTGCTAGTAGGGGGAGCTCCTACAATGAGCAGTTCTTC.

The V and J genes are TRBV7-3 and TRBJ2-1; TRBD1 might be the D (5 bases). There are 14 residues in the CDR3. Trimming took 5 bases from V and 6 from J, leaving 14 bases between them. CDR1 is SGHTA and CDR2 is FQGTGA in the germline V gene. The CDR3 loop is CASSAEGAANEQFF. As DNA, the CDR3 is TGTGCCAGCAGCGCAGAAGGGGCGGCCAATGAGCAGTTCTTC.

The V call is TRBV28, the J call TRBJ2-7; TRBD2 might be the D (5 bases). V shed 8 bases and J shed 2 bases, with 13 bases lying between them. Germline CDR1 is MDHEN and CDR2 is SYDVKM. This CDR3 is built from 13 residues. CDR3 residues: CASSERVPYEQYF. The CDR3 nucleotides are TGTGCCAGCTCGGAGAGGGTCCCCTACGAGCAGTACTTC.

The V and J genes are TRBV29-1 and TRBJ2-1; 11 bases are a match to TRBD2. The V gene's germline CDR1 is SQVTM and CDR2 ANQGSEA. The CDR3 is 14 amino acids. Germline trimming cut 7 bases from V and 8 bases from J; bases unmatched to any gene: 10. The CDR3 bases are TGCAGCGCCCCGGGACTAGCGGATCAGGATGAGCAGTTCTTC. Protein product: CSAPGLADQDEQFF.

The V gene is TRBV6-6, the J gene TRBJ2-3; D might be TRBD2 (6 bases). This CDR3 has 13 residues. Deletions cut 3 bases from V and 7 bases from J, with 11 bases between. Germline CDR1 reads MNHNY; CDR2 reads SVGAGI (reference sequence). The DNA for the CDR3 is TGTGCCAGCAGTTATGGGGGGATACATACGCAGTATTTT. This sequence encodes CASSYGGIHTQYF.

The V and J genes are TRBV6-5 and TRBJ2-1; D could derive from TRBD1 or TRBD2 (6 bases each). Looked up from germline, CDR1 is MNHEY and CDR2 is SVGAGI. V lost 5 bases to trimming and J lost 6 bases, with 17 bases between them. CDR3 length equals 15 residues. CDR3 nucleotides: TGTGCCAGCAGTGAAGTAGGGGGGTCTAGCAATGAGCAGTTCTTC. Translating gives CASSEVGGSSNEQFF.

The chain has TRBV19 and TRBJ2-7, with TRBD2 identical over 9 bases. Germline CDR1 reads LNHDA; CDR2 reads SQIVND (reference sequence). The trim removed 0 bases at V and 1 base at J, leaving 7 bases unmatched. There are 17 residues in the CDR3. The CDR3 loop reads CASSIDWRTSGSYEQYF. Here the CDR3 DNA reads TGTGCCAGTAGTATAGATTGGCGAACTAGCGGGTCCTACGAGCAGTACTTC.

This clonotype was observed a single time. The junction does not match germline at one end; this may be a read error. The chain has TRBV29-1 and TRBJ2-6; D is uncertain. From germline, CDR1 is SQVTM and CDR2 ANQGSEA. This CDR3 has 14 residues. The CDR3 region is CSVKDQSGVNVLTF. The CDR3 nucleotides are TGCAGCGTCAAGGACCAAAGTGGGGTCAACGTCCTGACTTTC.

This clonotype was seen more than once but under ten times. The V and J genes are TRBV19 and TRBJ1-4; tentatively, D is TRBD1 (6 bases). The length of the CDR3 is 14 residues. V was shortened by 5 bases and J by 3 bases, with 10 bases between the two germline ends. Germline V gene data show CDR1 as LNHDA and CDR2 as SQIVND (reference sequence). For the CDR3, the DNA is TGTGCCAGTAGTGTGACAGGTTCTAATGAAAAACTGTTTTTT. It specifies CASSVTGSNEKLFF.

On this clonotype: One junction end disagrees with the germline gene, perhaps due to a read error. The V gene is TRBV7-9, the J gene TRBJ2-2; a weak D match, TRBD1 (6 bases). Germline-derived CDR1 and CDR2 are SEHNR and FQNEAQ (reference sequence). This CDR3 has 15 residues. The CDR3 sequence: CASSLSTGGTGELSF. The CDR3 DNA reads TGTGCCAGCAGCTTATCGACAGGAGGCACCGGGGAGCTGTCTTTT. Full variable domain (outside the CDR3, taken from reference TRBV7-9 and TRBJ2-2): DTGVSQNPRHKITKRGQNVTFRCDPISEHNRLYWYRQTLGQGPEFLTYFQNEAQLEKSRLLSDRFSAERPKGSFSTLEIQRTEQGDSAMYLCASSLSTGGTGELSFGEGSRLTVL.

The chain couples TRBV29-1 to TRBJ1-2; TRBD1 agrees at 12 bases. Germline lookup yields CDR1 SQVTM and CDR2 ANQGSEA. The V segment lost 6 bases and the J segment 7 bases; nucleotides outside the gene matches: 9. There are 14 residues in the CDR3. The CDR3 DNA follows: TGCAGCGTCCGGGACAGGGGGCGAGTCCTTGGCTACACCTTC. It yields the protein CSVRDRGRVLGYTF.

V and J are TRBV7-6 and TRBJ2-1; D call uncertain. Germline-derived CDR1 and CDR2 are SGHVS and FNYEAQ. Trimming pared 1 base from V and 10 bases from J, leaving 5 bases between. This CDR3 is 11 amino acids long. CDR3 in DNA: TGTGCCAGCAGCTTAGGGATAGAGCAGTTCTTC. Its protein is CASSLGIEQFF.

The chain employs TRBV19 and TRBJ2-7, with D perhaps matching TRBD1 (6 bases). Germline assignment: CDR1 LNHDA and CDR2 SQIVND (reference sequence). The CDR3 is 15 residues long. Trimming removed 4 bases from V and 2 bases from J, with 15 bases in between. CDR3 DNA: TGTGCCAGTAGTAGGGATAAGGACAGTACCTACGAGCAGTACTTC. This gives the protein CASSRDKDSTYEQYF.

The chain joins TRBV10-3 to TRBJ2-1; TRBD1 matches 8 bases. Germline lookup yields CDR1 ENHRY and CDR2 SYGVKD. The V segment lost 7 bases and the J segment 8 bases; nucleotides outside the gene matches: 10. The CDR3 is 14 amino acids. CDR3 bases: TGTGCCATCATGGACCAGGGGGCAGGGGATGAGCAGTTCTTC. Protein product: CAIMDQGAGDEQFF.

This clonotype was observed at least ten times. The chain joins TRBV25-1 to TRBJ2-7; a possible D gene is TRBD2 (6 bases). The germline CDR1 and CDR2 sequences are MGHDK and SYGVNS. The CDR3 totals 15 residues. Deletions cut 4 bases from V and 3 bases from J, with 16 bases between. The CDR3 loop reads CASSVWGGDGYEQYF. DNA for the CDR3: TGTGCCAGCAGTGTCTGGGGCGGGGATGGCTACGAGCAGTACTTC.

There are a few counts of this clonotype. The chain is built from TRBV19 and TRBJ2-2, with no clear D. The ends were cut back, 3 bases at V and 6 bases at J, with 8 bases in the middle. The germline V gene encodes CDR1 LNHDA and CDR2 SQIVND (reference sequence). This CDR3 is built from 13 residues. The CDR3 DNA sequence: TGTGCCAGTAGTATTATCGTTGCCGGGGAGCTGTTTTTT. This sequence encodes CASSIIVAGELFF. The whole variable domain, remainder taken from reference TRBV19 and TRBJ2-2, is DGGITQSPKYLFRKEGQNVTLSCEQNLNHDAMYWYRQDPGQGLRLIYYSQIVNDFQKGDIAEGYSVSREKKESFPLTVTSAQKNPTAFYLCASSIIVAGELFFGEGSRLTVL.

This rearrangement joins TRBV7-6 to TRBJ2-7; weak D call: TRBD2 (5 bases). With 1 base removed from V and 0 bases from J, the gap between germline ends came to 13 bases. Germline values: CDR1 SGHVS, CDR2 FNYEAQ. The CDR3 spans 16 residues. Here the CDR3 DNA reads TGTGCCAGCAGCTTAGAGGTTGCGGGTCCCTCCTACGAGCAGTACTTC. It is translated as CASSLEVAGPSYEQYF.

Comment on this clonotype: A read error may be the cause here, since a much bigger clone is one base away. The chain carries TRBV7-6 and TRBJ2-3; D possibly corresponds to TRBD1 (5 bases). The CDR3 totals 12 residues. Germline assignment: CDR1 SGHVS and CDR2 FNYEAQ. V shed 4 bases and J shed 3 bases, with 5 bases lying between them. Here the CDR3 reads CASSSGTDTQYF. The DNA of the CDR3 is TGTGCCAGCAGCTCAGGGACAGATACGCAGTATTTT.

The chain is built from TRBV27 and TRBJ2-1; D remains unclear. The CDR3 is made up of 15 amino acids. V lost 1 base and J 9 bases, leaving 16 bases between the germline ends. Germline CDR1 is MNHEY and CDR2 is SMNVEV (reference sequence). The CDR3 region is CASSLWSLPDGEQFF. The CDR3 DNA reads TGTGCCAGCAGTTTATGGAGTCTACCCGATGGTGAGCAGTTCTTC.

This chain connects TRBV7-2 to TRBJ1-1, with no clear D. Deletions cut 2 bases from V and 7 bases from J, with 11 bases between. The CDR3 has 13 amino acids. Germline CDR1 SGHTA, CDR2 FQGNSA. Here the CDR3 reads CASSLTTVSEAFF. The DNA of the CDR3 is TGTGCCAGCAGCTTAACAACAGTCAGTGAAGCTTTCTTT.

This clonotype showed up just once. CDR3 bases: TGTGCCAGCAGCTTGAGGCTAGCGGGAAGCACAGATACGCAGTATTTT. Protein: CASSLRLAGSTDTQYF. The chain employs TRBV5-6 and TRBJ2-3; 9 bases are a match to TRBD2. Losses at the gene ends were 1 base for V and 0 bases for J; bases not matched to a gene: 3. The germline CDR1 and CDR2 sequences are SGHDT and YYEEEE. There are 16 residues in the CDR3.

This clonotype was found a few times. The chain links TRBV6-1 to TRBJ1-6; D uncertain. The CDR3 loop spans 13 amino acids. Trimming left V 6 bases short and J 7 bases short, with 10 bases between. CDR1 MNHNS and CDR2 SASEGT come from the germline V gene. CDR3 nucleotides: TGTGCCAGCAGAACCACTATAAATTCACCCCTCCACTTT. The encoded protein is CASRTTINSPLHF.

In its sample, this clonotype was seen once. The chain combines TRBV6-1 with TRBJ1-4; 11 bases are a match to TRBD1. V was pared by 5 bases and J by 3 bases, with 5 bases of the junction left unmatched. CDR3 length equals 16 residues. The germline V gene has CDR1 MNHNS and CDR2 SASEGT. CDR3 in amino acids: CASSQDRGPANEKLFF. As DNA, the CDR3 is TGTGCCAGCAGTCAGGACAGGGGGCCAGCTAATGAAAAACTGTTTTTT.

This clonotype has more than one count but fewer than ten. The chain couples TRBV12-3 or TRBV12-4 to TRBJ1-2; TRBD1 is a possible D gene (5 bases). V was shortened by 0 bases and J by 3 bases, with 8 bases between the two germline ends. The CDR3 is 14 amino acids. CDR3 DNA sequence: TGTGCCAGCAGTTTAGCCCAGGGATACTATGGCTACACCTTC. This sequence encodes CASSLAQGYYGYTF.

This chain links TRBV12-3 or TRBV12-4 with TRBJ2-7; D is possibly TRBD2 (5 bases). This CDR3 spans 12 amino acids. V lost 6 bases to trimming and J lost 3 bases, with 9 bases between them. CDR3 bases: TGTGCCAGCAGCGGGAAGGGCTACGAGCAGTACTTC. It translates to CASSGKGYEQYF.

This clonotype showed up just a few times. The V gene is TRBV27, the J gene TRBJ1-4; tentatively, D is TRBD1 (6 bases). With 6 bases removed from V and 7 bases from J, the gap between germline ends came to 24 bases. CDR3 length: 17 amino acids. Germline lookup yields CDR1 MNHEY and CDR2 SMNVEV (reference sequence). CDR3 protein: CASSKVEVQGKGEKLFF. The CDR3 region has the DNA TGTGCCAGCAGCAAAGTCGAAGTACAGGGTAAAGGTGAAAAACTGTTTTTT.

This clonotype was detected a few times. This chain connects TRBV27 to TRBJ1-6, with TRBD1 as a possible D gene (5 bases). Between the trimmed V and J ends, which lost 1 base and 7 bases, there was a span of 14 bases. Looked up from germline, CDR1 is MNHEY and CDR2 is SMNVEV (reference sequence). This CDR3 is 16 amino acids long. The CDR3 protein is CASSLYSDGTNSPLHF. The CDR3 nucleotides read TGTGCCAGCAGTTTATACTCAGACGGGACCAATTCACCCCTCCACTTT.

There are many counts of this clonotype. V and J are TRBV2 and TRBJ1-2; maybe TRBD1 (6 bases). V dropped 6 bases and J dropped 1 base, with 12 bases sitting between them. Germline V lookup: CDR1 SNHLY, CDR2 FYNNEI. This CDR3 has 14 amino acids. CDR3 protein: CASREGVNNYGYTF. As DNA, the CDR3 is TGTGCCAGCAGGGAGGGGGTCAATAACTATGGCTACACCTTC.